This T cell receptor (beta chain) came from a study of blood T cell repertoires in COVID-19. The overall study: T cells, B-cell-depleted T cells, or PBMCs provided the cDNA or gDNA that served as material.

The CDR3 has 14 amino acids. V shed 3 bases and J 3 bases; nucleotides not matched to a gene: 0. The germline CDR1 and CDR2 sequences are SGHNT and YENEEA. Assay used: immunoSEQ multiplex PCR; TCRdb lists only in-frame clones, some missing. The sample carries approximately 90,000 clones, more than 75% recorded once. About this clone itself: The same CDR3 arises from other DNA sequences in this sample as well.

V is TRBV11-3 and J is TRBJ2-1, with TRBD2 identical over 9 bases. The TCR originated in an elderly woman with acute or convalescent COVID-19. Material: peripheral blood. Written as DNA, the CDR3 is TGTGCCAGCAGCTTTAGCGGGGGCTACAATGAGCAGTTCTTC. Protein: CASSFSGGYNEQFF.